In this sample, the clone carrying this T cell receptor (beta chain) turned up a few times. Each CDR3 protein is one row after TCRdb ran MiXCR on the RT-PCR reads. The data contain approximately 99,000 distinct CDR3 sequences, around 35% of them seen just once; the ten biggest clones take up under 30%. The sample is drawn from a study of patients and donors after allogeneic stem cell transplantation. Trimming stripped 3 bases from V and 12 bases from J, with 15 bases between. This CDR3 contains 13 residues. Germline V CDR1 and CDR2: MNHEY, SMNVEV (reference sequence). The TCR originated in a human donor who was either an allogeneic HSCT recipient or a stem cell or donor lymphocyte infusion donor (not recorded which). It is not recorded whose cells these are; they may come from a transplant donor. The chain employs TRBV27 and TRBJ2-1; possibly TRBD2 for D (6 bases). The sequenced sample was blood, either unsorted or a sorted T cell fraction (not recorded which). CDR3 sequence: CASSLGTSRSQFF. The CDR3 coding sequence is TGTGCCAGCAGTTTGGGCACTAGCAGGTCGCAGTTCTTC.